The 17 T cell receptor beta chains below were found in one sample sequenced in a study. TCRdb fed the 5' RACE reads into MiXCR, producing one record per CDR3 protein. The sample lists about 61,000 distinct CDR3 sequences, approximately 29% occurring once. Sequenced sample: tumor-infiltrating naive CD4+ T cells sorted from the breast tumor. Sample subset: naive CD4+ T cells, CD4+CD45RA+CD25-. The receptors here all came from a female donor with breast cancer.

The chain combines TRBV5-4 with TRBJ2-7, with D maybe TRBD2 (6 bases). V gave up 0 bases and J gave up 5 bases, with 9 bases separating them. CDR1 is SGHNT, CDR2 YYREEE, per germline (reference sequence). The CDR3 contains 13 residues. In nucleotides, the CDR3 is TGTGCCAGCAGCTTGGTACCGGGAGACGAGCAGTACTTC. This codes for CASSLVPGDEQYF.

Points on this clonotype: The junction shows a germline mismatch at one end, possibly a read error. CDR3 region: CGAARPGRNTEAFF. The CDR3 region has the DNA TGCGGTGCGGCTCGGCCAGGGAGGAACACTGAAGCTTTCTTT. The chain carries TRBV20-1 and TRBJ1-1; possibly TRBD1 for D (5 bases). Germline V gene sequence: CDR1 DFQATT, CDR2 SNEGSKA (reference sequence). The CDR3 contains 14 residues.

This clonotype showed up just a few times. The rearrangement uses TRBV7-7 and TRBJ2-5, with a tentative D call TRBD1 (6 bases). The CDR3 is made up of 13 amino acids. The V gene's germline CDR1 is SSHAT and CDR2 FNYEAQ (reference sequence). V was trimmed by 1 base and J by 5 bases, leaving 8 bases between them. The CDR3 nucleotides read TGTGCCAGCAGCTTAGGGCAGGGGGAGACCCAGTACTTC. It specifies CASSLGQGETQYF.

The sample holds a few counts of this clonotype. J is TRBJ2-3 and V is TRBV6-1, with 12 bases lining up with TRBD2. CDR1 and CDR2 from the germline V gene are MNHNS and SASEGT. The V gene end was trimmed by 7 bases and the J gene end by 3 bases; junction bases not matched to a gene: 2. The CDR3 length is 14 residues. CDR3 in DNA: TGTGCCAGCACGACTAGCGGGAGAACAGATACGCAGTATTTT. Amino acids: CASTTSGRTDTQYF.

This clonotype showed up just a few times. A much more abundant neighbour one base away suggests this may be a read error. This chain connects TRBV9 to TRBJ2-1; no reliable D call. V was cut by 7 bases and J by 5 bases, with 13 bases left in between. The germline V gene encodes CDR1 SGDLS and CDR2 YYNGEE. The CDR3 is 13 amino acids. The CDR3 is CASGDGPDNEQFF. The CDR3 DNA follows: TGTGCCAGCGGCGACGGGCCCGACAATGAGCAGTTCTTC.

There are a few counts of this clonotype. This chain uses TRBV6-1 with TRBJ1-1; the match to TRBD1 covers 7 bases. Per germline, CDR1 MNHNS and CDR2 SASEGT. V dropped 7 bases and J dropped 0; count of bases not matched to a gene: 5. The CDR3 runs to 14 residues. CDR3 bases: TGTGCCAGCACCCTGGGACAGATGAACACTGAAGCTTTCTTT. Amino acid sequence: CASTLGQMNTEAFF.

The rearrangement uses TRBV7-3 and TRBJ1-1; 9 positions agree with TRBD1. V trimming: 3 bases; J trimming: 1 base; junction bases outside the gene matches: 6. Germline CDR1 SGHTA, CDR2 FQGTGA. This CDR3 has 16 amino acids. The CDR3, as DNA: TGTGCCAGCAGCTTTAGGGACAGGGACCAGAACACTGAAGCTTTCTTT. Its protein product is CASSFRDRDQNTEAFF.

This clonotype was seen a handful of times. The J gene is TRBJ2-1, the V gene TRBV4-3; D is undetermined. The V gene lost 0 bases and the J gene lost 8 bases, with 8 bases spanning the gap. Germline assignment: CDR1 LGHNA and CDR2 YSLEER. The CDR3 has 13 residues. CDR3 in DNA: TGCGCCAGCAGCCAAGATCGGCTCCATGAGCAGTTCTTC. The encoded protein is CASSQDRLHEQFF.

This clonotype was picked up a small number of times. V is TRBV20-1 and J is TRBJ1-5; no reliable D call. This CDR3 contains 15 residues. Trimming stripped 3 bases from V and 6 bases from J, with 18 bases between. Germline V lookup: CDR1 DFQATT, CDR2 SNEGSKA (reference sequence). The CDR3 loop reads CSASIVNGLGQPQHF. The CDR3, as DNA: TGCAGTGCTAGTATCGTCAATGGTTTAGGTCAGCCCCAGCATTTT.

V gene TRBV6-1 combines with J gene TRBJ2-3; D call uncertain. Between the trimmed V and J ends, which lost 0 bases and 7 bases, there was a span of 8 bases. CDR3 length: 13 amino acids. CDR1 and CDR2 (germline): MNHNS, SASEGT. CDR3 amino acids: CASSEALVHTQYF. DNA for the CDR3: TGTGCCAGCAGTGAAGCGCTCGTACATACGCAGTATTTT.

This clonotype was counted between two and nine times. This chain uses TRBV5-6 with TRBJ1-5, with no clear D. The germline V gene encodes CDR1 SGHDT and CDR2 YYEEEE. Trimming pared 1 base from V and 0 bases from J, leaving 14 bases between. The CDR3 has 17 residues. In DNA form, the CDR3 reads TGTGCCAGCAGCTTGATCGGGGAAGCAGATAGCAATCAGCCCCAGCATTTT. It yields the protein CASSLIGEADSNQPQHF.

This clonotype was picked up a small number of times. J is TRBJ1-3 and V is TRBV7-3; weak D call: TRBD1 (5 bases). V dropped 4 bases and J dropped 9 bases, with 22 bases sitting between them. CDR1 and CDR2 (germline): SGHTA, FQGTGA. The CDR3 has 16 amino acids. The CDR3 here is CASSSQGPSTYATIYF. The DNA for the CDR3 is TGTGCCAGCAGCTCCCAGGGACCCTCAACTTATGCCACCATATATTTT.

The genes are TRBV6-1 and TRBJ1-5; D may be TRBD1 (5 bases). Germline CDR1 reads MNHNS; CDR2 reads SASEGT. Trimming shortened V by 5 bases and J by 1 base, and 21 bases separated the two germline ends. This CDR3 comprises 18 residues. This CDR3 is CASSLGRKKTQSNQPQHF. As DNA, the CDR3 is TGTGCCAGCAGTCTGGGACGGAAAAAAACTCAAAGCAATCAGCCCCAGCATTTT.

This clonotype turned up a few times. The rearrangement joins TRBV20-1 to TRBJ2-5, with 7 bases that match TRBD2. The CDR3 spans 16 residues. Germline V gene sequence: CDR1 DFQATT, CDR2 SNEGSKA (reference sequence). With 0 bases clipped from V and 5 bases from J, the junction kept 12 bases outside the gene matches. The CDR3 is CSARDQRRSRGETQYF. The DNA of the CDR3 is TGCAGTGCTAGAGATCAGCGTCGATCGCGGGGGGAGACCCAGTACTTC.

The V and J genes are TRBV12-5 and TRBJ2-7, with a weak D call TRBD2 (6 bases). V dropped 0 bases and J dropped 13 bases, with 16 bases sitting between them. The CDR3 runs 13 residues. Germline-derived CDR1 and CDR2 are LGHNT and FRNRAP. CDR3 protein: CASGLVSGLKNYF. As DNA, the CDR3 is TGTGCTAGTGGTTTGGTCTCAGGACTAAAGAATTACTTC.

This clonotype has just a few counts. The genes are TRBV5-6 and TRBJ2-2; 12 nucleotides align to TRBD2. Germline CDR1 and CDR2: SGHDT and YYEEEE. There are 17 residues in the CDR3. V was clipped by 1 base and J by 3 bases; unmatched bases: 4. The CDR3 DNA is TGTGCCAGCAGCTTGTGGACTAGCGGGACGTACACCGGGGAGCTGTTTTTT. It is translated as CASSLWTSGTYTGELFF.

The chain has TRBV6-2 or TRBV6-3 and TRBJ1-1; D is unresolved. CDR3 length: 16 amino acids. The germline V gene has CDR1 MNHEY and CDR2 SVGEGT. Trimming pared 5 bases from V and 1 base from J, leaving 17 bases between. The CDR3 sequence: CASSVRSGGTNTEAFF. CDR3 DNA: TGTGCCAGCAGTGTCCGATCCGGTGGAACGAACACTGAAGCTTTCTTT.